The TCR beta chain under discussion was sequenced for a study of Graves' ophthalmopathy and Graves' hyperthyroidism. Study information: Peripheral blood samples were taken at initial diagnosis, before any treatment.

The authors amplified TCR beta CDR3 regions from RNA transcripts. First-round RT-PCR relied on HTBI primers, and a second-round multiplex PCR came next. TCRdb used MiXCR to reprocess the multiplex PCR reads, holding one entry per CDR3 protein. In the table there are approximately 640,000 distinct CDR3 sequences, more than 40% of which are singletons. The CDR3 contains 13 residues. The V gene lost 6 bases and the J gene lost 8 bases, with 16 bases spanning the gap. Germline assignment: CDR1 MNHEY and CDR2 SVGAGI. A duration under 3 months, NOSPECS ≥4, CAS ≥3 and moderate-to-severe activity characterized the donors with ophthalmopathy. Isolation of PBMCs was performed using about 9.9 ml of fresh peripheral blood. Ten or more counts support this clonotype. Its matching antigen is unknown. Study-wide points: Among expanded thyroid clonotypes above 0.001 frequency, most also occurred in blood.

The V call is TRBV6-5, the J call TRBJ1-2; D is unresolved. Sequencing used peripheral blood. The source is an adult man with Graves' ophthalmopathy. CDR3 coding DNA: TGTGCCAGCAGGGGAATGCGAGCCGCGGGCTACACCTTC. Its translation: CASRGMRAAGYTF.